These 20 T cell receptor beta chains were all obtained from the same sample, sequenced in a study of blood T cell repertoires in COVID-19. Clones were read by immunoSEQ multiplex PCR, and TCRdb kept only the in-frame ones, dropping some. The sample consists of more than 45,000 clones, approximately 82% of them appearing once. Sequenced material: peripheral blood. These receptors originate from a human donor in a cohort sampled during active COVID-19.

This chain connects TRBV7-2 to TRBJ2-5, with a possible D match to TRBD2 (6 bases). CDR3 size: 14 residues. Germline CDR1 reads SGHTA; CDR2 reads FQGNSA. Trimming left V 1 base short and J 7 bases short, with 13 bases between. CDR3 sequence (DNA): TGTGCCAGCAGCTTAGGGGGGGACTCCCCGACCCAGTACTTC. Translated, it gives CASSLGGDSPTQYF.

This clone appeared once. The chain combines TRBV5-1 with TRBJ1-4; TRBD1 agrees at 7 bases. Per the germline V gene, CDR1 is SGHRS and CDR2 is YFSETQ. The CDR3 has 14 amino acids. With V trimmed by 5 bases and J by 3 bases, 4 bases remained unmatched. In DNA form, the CDR3 reads TGCGCCAGCAGATCCGGGACAGCTAATGAAAAACTGTTTTTT. This codes for CASRSGTANEKLFF.

This clone was seen only once. The chain is built from TRBV11-2 and TRBJ2-3; tentative D call: TRBD1 (6 bases). The ends were cut back, 1 base at V and 0 bases at J, with 14 bases in the middle. The CDR3 covers 17 residues. Germline-derived CDR1 and CDR2 are SGHAT and FQNNGV. The CDR3 DNA sequence: TGTGCCAGCAGCTTAGGGGGCTTGGGGGCAAGCACAGATACGCAGTATTTT. Amino acids: CASSLGGLGASTDTQYF.

The chain joins TRBV27 to TRBJ2-7; TRBD2 aligns across 8 bases. Germline CDR1 reads MNHEY; CDR2 reads SMNVEV (reference sequence). With 5 bases clipped from V and 3 bases from J, the junction kept 6 bases outside the gene matches. This CDR3 has 14 amino acids. The CDR3 region has the DNA TGTGCCAGCAGTATGGGGGCGGGAGGCTACGAGCAGTACTTC. This sequence encodes CASSMGAGGYEQYF.

V usage is TRBV27 and J usage is TRBJ1-2; D might be TRBD1 (5 bases). In germline, CDR1 is MNHEY, CDR2 SMNVEV (reference sequence). This CDR3 has 12 residues. Trimming stripped 7 bases from V and 3 bases from J, with 9 bases between. The CDR3 loop is CASKDRDYGYTF. The CDR3 DNA is TGTGCCAGCAAAGACAGAGACTATGGCTACACCTTC.

This clone has only one observation. This sequence joins TRBV7-2 and TRBJ2-2; 10 bases are shared with TRBD1. The CDR3 totals 15 residues. Unmatched junction bases numbered 0, after V lost 1 base and J lost 4 bases. Germline-derived CDR1 and CDR2 are SGHTA and FQGNSA. This CDR3 reads CASSLGQGATGELFF. The CDR3 DNA follows: TGTGCCAGCAGCTTAGGACAGGGGGCCACCGGGGAGCTGTTTTTT.

This clone appeared once. The chain carries TRBV6-5 and TRBJ2-7; D gene unclear. This CDR3 is 13 amino acids long. The ends were cut back, 5 bases at V and 3 bases at J, with 11 bases in the middle. Per germline, CDR1 MNHEY and CDR2 SVGAGI. In DNA form, the CDR3 reads TGTGCCAGCAGTAGAATTGGCAGCTACGAGCAGTACTTC. It is translated as CASSRIGSYEQYF.

This clone is a singleton in its sample. The chain is built from TRBV2 and TRBJ1-5, with 7 bases aligning to TRBD1. The CDR3 runs to 16 residues. From germline, CDR1 is SNHLY and CDR2 FYNNEI. The V segment lost 3 bases and the J segment 0 bases; nucleotides outside the gene matches: 5. The CDR3 is CASSDPGQDSNQPQHF. CDR3 in DNA: TGTGCCAGCAGTGATCCAGGACAGGATAGCAATCAGCCCCAGCATTTT.

The rearrangement uses TRBV7-6 and TRBJ2-5, with TRBD2 as a possible D gene (7 bases). The CDR3 sequence is 16 residues long. Germline values: CDR1 SGHVS, CDR2 FNYEAQ. V lost 4 bases, J lost 4 bases, and 19 bases lay in between. Here the CDR3 DNA reads TGTGCCAGCAGCTCGACGGGCGGGGGCCCCCCAGAGACCCAGTACTTC. Translated: CASSSTGGGPPETQYF.

The rearrangement uses TRBV27 and TRBJ2-7; 7 bases align to TRBD1. The V gene's germline CDR1 is MNHEY and CDR2 SMNVEV (reference sequence). Trimming took 6 bases from V and 2 from J; bases not matched to a gene: 7. The CDR3 spans 14 residues. CDR3 in amino acids: CASSGQAKTYEQYF. CDR3 DNA sequence: TGTGCCAGCAGCGGACAGGCCAAAACCTACGAGCAGTACTTC.

The rearrangement links TRBV6-1 to TRBJ2-5; 7 bases fit TRBD2. The V gene end was trimmed by 3 bases and the J gene end by 0 bases; junction bases not matched to a gene: 7. The length of the CDR3 is 16 residues. Germline lookup yields CDR1 MNHNS and CDR2 SASEGT. CDR3 DNA sequence: TGTGCCAGCAGTGATCGGGTGGGAGGGGACCAAGAGACCCAGTACTTC. Residues: CASSDRVGGDQETQYF.

This chain connects TRBV4-3 to TRBJ2-7; maybe TRBD1 (5 bases). CDR1 is LGHNA, CDR2 YSLEER, per germline. The CDR3 is 13 residues long. The germline V and J ends were trimmed by 3 bases and 2 bases, with 8 bases remaining between them. CDR3 DNA: TGCGCCAGCAGCCAGGACAAAGCCTACGAGCAGTACTTC. Its protein product is CASSQDKAYEQYF.

The genes are TRBV21-1 and TRBJ2-3; the table's D call of TRBD1 was not tested on the DNA. TRBV21-1 is reported as a pseudogene. CDR3 size: 14 residues. The CDR3: CARRTLTGSDTQYF. The CDR3, as DNA: TGTGCCAGACGGACTTTAACAGGGTCCGATACGCAGTATTTT.

A note on this clone: Other nucleotide sequences from this sample produce the same CDR3. The gene calls are TRBV9 and TRBJ2-1; TRBD1 matches 8 bases. The CDR3 has 15 residues. CDR1 and CDR2 (germline): SGDLS, YYNGEE. V lost 3 bases and J lost 7; bases outside the gene matches: 9. The CDR3 DNA follows: TGTGCCAGCAGCGCGTCAGGGGGCGCGGGAAATGAGCAGTTCTTC. Translated, it gives CASSASGGAGNEQFF.

As for this clone: The junction departs from germline at one end; a sequencing error may be responsible. The V call is TRBV28, the J call TRBJ2-1, with 7 bases that match TRBD2. The germline V gene has CDR1 MDHEN and CDR2 SYDVKM. CDR3 length: 13 residues. This CDR3 is CTSSSWGGDEQFF. CDR3 coding DNA: TGTACCAGCAGCAGCTGGGGAGGGGATGAGCAGTTCTTC.

The chain couples TRBV2 to TRBJ2-5, with D tentatively TRBD1 (5 bases). V dropped 6 bases and J dropped 5 bases, with 16 bases sitting between them. The CDR3 totals 14 residues. Germline values: CDR1 SNHLY, CDR2 FYNNEI. The CDR3 spells CASSDQGIGETQYF. CDR3 in DNA: TGTGCCAGCAGCGACCAGGGAATCGGGGAGACCCAGTACTTC.

This clone is medium-sized. The rearrangement uses TRBV19 and TRBJ2-1, with D perhaps matching TRBD2 (5 bases). The germline gives CDR1 LNHDA, CDR2 SQIVND (reference sequence). V lost 1 base and J lost 7, with 8 bases in between. This CDR3 region has 13 residues. The CDR3 reads CASSIAGLNEQFF. In nucleotides, the CDR3 is TGTGCCAGTAGTATAGCGGGGTTAAATGAGCAGTTCTTC.

The chain uses TRBV4-3 and TRBJ2-3, with 10 positions matching TRBD2. Germline CDR1 reads LGHNA; CDR2 reads YSLEER. This CDR3 region has 17 residues. The V and J ends lost 3 bases and 0 bases, in that order; junction bases with no gene match: 6. The DNA of the CDR3 is TGCGCCAGCAGCCACGGACTAGCGGTGCCTAGCACAGATACGCAGTATTTT. This gives the protein CASSHGLAVPSTDTQYF.

This chain joins TRBV28 and TRBJ2-6; D is possibly TRBD2 (6 bases). The germline V gene has CDR1 MDHEN and CDR2 SYDVKM. Between the trimmed V and J ends, which lost 7 bases and 3 bases, there was a span of 22 bases. The CDR3 is 18 amino acids. CDR3 amino acids: CASISWRMGGLGANVLTF. The CDR3 DNA reads as TGTGCCAGCATCTCCTGGCGTATGGGGGGACTTGGGGCCAACGTCCTGACTTTC.

This clone has just a few counts. The chain links TRBV10-3 to TRBJ1-2; D gene unclear. V lost 6 bases and J lost 4, with 15 bases in between. The CDR3 runs to 14 residues. In germline, CDR1 is ENHRY, CDR2 SYGVKD. As DNA, the CDR3 is TGTGCCATCAGGGGCAGACCCTCTGGCTATGGCTACACCTTC. It translates to CAIRGRPSGYGYTF.